Listed below are T cell receptor beta chains from one sample, sequenced in a study of beta chain bispecific antibodies for T cell cancers. No antigen has been identified for these receptors. One entry per CDR3 protein results from TCRdb running MiXCR on the 5' RACE reads. The table lists around 19,000 distinct CDR3 sequences, just over 2% of them singletons. The sequenced sample was healthy donor T cells cultured with leukemia cells, obtained from a culture containing a bispecific antibody targeting TCR Vbeta12. The receptors come from a human donor in good health. Some clones in this sample may be carry-over from other donors' samples. The CDR3 runs from the conserved cysteine through the conserved F or W. A D gene is named only where the DNA matches it firmly. Expanded clones get a size class; other rows say once, few or many, or leave the size out.

>NA|TRBJ1-1|TRBV5-1|many
CASSLAQGTKAEAFF
TGCGCCAGCAGCTTGGCCCAGGGGACAAAGGCTGAAGCTTTCTTT
>NA|TRBJ2-1|TRBV14|many
CASSQESGDSYNEQFF
TGTGCCAGCAGCCAAGAGTCTGGGGATTCCTACAATGAGCAGTTCTTC
>NA|TRBJ2-5|TRBV9|many
CASSVLAGRDVETQYF
TGTGCCAGCAGCGTATTGGCAGGCCGCGACGTGGAGACCCAGTACTTC
>TRBD1|TRBJ2-7|TRBV5-4|many
CASSLQGASEQYF
TGTGCCAGCAGCTTGCAGGGGGCGAGCGAGCAGTACTTC
>NA|TRBJ1-5|TRBV19|many
CASSPYRDIINQPQHF
TGTGCCAGTAGTCCCTACAGGGACATTATCAATCAGCCCCAGCATTTT
>NA|TRBJ2-1|TRBV4-2|many
CASSQTTRDEQFF
TGTGCCAGCAGCCAGACGACTAGGGACGAGCAGTTCTTC
>TRBD1|TRBJ1-6|TRBV19|many
CASSKQGANSPLHF
TGTGCCAGTAGTAAACAGGGGGCCAATTCACCCCTCCACTTT
>NA|TRBJ2-3|TRBV29-1|many
CSVVLGTDTQYF
TGCAGCGTTGTCTTAGGCACAGATACGCAGTATTTT
>NA|TRBJ1-1|TRBV3-1|many
CASSQQNRVGEAFF
TGTGCCAGCAGCCAACAAAACAGGGTTGGTGAAGCTTTCTTT
>TRBD1|TRBJ1-5|TRBV6-1|NA
CASSEPGQGVYQPQHF
TGTGCCAGCAGTGAGCCGGGACAGGGGGTTTATCAGCCCCAGCATTTT
>NA|TRBJ2-3|TRBV5-4|many
CASSLQGSGADTQYF
TGTGCCAGCAGCTTGCAAGGCTCCGGGGCAGATACGCAGTATTTT
>NA|TRBJ2-1|TRBV19|many
CASSMLQGNEQFF
TGTGCCAGTAGTATGCTCCAGGGCAATGAGCAGTTCTTC
>NA|TRBJ2-7|TRBV19|NA
CASSRRIAKYYEQYF
TGTGCCAGTAGTAGGCGGATCGCCAAGTACTACGAGCAGTACTTC
>NA|TRBJ1-1|TRBV7-3|many
CASSLEQGNTEAFF
TGTGCCAGCAGCTTAGAACAGGGGAACACTGAAGCTTTCTTT
>TRBD2|TRBJ2-2|TRBV6-5|many
CASSASGGSGELFF
TGTGCCAGCAGTGCTAGCGGGGGCTCCGGGGAGCTGTTTTTT
>NA|TRBJ2-1|TRBV19|many
CASSIVGGPYNEQFF
TGTGCCAGTAGTATTGTCGGGGGACCATACAATGAGCAGTTCTTC
>NA|TRBJ1-1|TRBV6-6|many
CATVTNTEAFF
TGTGCCACCGTTACGAACACTGAAGCTTTCTTT
>NA|TRBJ2-7|TRBV27|many
CASSTGIYYEQYF
TGTGCCAGCAGTACAGGGATCTACTACGAGCAGTACTTC
>NA|TRBJ2-7|TRBV6-1|many
CASSDSGRPSYEQYF
TGTGCCAGCAGCGACTCAGGAAGACCCTCCTACGAGCAGTACTTC
>NA|TRBJ2-1|TRBV19|many
CASSSAYNEQFF
TGTGCCAGTAGTTCGGCGTACAATGAGCAGTTCTTC
>NA|TRBJ1-1|TRBV29-1|many
CSVLGMNTEAFF
TGCAGCGTTCTCGGGATGAACACTGAAGCTTTCTTT
>NA|TRBJ2-7|TRBV27|many
CASSEGRDTSYEQYF
TGTGCCAGCAGTGAGGGTCGGGACACCTCCTACGAGCAGTACTTC